Described below is a single TCR beta chain sequence and its context. This sample was included in a study of cytotoxic CD8 clonotypes in ibrutinib-treated CLL. With 7 bases clipped from V and 7 bases from J, the junction kept 7 bases outside the gene matches. Germline CDR1 is MNHNS and CDR2 is SASEGT. This CDR3 comprises 13 residues. TCRdb keeps only in-frame clones here, not all; method: immunoSEQ multiplex PCR. The table has about 20,000 clones, 74% seen once; the top ten hold about 25%. The TCR beta libraries used about 2 micrograms of genomic DNA that came from cryopreserved PBMCs. The sequenced sample was PBMCs, obtained before ibrutinib treatment. This chain joins TRBV6-1 and TRBJ1-5, with 7 positions matching TRBD1. This receptor was identified in a human donor with chronic lymphocytic leukemia. The CDR3 loop is CASKPGQAQPQHF. CDR3 DNA: TGTGCCAGCAAGCCAGGACAGGCCCAGCCCCAGCATTTT.